Described below is a single T cell receptor beta chain sequence and its context. The authors amplified TCR beta CDR3 regions, and they did so from RNA transcripts for repertoire sequencing. HTBI primers were used in a first-round RT-PCR, which preceded a second-round multiplex PCR. TCRdb re-derived calls from the multiplex PCR reads in MiXCR, one entry per CDR3 protein. Among 900,000 to 1,200,000 distinct CDR3 sequences, about two fifths were seen once, and the ten largest hold around 10%. The germline CDR1 and CDR2 sequences are SEHNR and FQNEAQ (reference sequence). Trimming took 4 bases from V and 1 from J, leaving 13 bases between them. This CDR3 has 15 amino acids. The data stem from a study of Graves' ophthalmopathy and Graves' hyperthyroidism. Looking at the study overall: Hyperthyroidism qualified as stable when ophthalmopathy did not develop within 18 months of follow-up.

The TCR sequence derives from an adult man with Graves' hyperthyroidism. What was sequenced was peripheral blood or thyroid tissue (not recorded which). The chain combines TRBV7-9 with TRBJ2-5, with a possible D match to TRBD1 (5 bases). The chain's CDR3 is CASSSMRTRQETQYF. In DNA, the CDR3 is TGTGCCAGCAGCTCTATGAGGACACGCCAAGAGACCCAGTACTTC.